The rows below give T cell receptor beta chains drawn from one sample of a study of T cell changes during pregnancy in multiple sclerosis. Assay used: immunoSEQ multiplex PCR; TCRdb lists only in-frame clones, some missing. The sample holds about 51,000 clones, just over 90% seen once. The source material was peripheral blood, sampled in the second trimester of pregnancy. The receptors stem from a female donor with multiple sclerosis, enrolled in a pregnancy study. Both conserved end residues are part of each CDR3. The order of the fields is clone size, J gene, V gene, D gene, CDR3 protein, CDR3 DNA. A D gene is named only where the DNA matches it firmly. Part of the rows lack a size; the others show once, few, many or a class for expanded clones.

-	TRBJ2-2	TRBV27	-	CASSFGAGTGELFF	TGTGCCAGCAGTTTCGGCGCAGGCACCGGGGAGCTGTTTTTT
-	TRBJ2-7	TRBV5-4	-	CASSTGPWNEQYF	TGTGCCAGCAGCACAGGGCCCTGGAACGAGCAGTACTTC
-	TRBJ1-2	TRBV28	TRBD1	CAGSQGVYGYTF	TGTGCCGGATCGCAGGGGGTCTATGGCTACACCTTC
-	TRBJ2-1	TRBV6-5	TRBD1	CASTGTGGNEQFF	TGTGCCAGCACCGGGACAGGGGGAAATGAGCAGTTCTTC
-	TRBJ2-2	TRBV7-9	TRBD2	CASSLSLAGNTGELFF	TGTGCCAGCAGCTTGTCCCTAGCGGGAAACACCGGGGAGCTGTTTTTT
-	TRBJ2-7	TRBV13	-	CASSSNTGSSYEQYF	TGTGCCAGCAGCTCAAACACAGGGTCGAGCTACGAGCAGTACTTC
-	TRBJ1-4	TRBV27	-	CASGPRGAGEKLFF	TGTGCCAGCGGACCCCGGGGTGCGGGGGAAAAACTGTTTTTT
-	TRBJ2-7	TRBV7-2	-	CASSFPLEDEQYF	TGTGCCAGCAGCTTTCCACTTGAGGACGAGCAGTACTTC
-	TRBJ1-5	TRBV5-8	TRBD1	CASSADRVSSNQPQHF	TGTGCCAGCAGCGCCGACAGGGTGAGCAGCAATCAGCCCCAGCATTTT
-	TRBJ1-4	TRBV2	TRBD1	CASSEPMTGTNEKLFF	TGTGCCAGCAGTGAGCCAATGACAGGGACTAATGAAAAACTGTTTTTT
once	TRBJ2-7	TRBV7-8	TRBD1	CASSRLQGESYEQYF	TGTGCCAGCAGCCGCCTACAGGGGGAATCCTACGAGCAGTACTTC
-	TRBJ2-7	TRBV6-5	TRBD2	CASSVTSGLREQYF	TGTGCCAGCTCAGTGACTAGCGGGCTAAGGGAGCAGTACTTC
once	TRBJ2-5	TRBV2	TRBD2	CANGLAGASEETQYF	TGTGCCAATGGACTAGCGGGAGCTTCGGAAGAGACCCAGTACTTC
-	TRBJ2-1	TRBV10-3	TRBD2	CAIRELAGASDEQFF	TGTGCCATCAGGGAACTAGCGGGAGCTTCCGATGAGCAGTTCTTC
few	TRBJ2-1	TRBV6-1	TRBD2	CASSEGGGSYNEQFF	TGTGCCAGCAGTGAAGGGGGGGGCTCCTACAATGAGCAGTTCTTC
-	TRBJ2-7	TRBV18	TRBD1	CASSAHGTGPEEQYF	TGTGCCAGCTCCGCCCACGGGACAGGGCCAGAAGAGCAGTACTTC
-	TRBJ1-2	TRBV29-1	TRBD1	CSAFPGGATYGYTF	TGCAGCGCGTTCCCAGGGGGCGCAACTTATGGCTACACCTTC
-	TRBJ1-3	TRBV7-6	-	CASSLGPGDSGNTIYF	TGTGCCAGCAGCTTAGGCCCAGGCGACTCTGGAAACACCATATATTTT
-	TRBJ2-2	TRBV27	TRBD2	CASSSSPLLAGAGGELFF	TGTGCCAGCAGTTCATCCCCGCTACTAGCGGGAGCGGGCGGGGAGCTGTTTTTT
-	TRBJ2-1	TRBV7-6	-	CASSDSGSNEQFF	TGTGCCAGCAGTGATAGCGGTTCCAATGAGCAGTTCTTC
-	TRBJ1-1	TRBV10-3	-	CAISAVNTEAFF	TGTGCCATCAGCGCGGTGAACACTGAAGCTTTCTTT
-	TRBJ2-7	TRBV2	TRBD2	CASMEGSGILKYEQYF	TGTGCCAGCATGGAAGGTAGCGGGATCCTCAAGTACGAGCAGTACTTC
few	TRBJ2-1	TRBV9	-	CASSPLPTSYNEQFF	TGTGCCAGCAGCCCCCTCCCTACGTCCTACAATGAGCAGTTCTTC
-	TRBJ2-1	TRBV5-1	TRBD1	CASSITGTGSNEQFF	TGCGCCAGCAGCATAACCGGGACAGGGTCCAATGAGCAGTTCTTC
-	TRBJ2-1	TRBV9	-	CASSSQYNEQFF	TGTGCCAGCAGCTCCCAGTACAATGAGCAGTTCTTC
-	TRBJ2-5	TRBV15	-	CATSSEAHPGETQYF	TGTGCCACCAGCAGCGAGGCCCATCCTGGAGAGACCCAGTACTTC
-	TRBJ2-3	TRBV7-9	TRBD2	CASLAGGSTDTQYF	TGTGCCAGTCTAGCGGGGGGTAGCACAGATACGCAGTATTTT
-	TRBJ2-3	TRBV25-1	-	CASSDYTDTQYF	TGTGCCAGCAGTGACTACACAGATACGCAGTATTTT
-	TRBJ1-3	TRBV19	-	CASTTGSGNTIYF	TGTGCCAGTACCACAGGCTCTGGAAACACCATATATTTT
-	TRBJ1-2	TRBV19	-	CASSPGKGDYGYTF	TGTGCCAGTAGTCCGGGGAAGGGGGACTATGGCTACACCTTC